These 2 T cell receptor beta chains share one sample of origin, sequenced in a study of cytomegalovirus exposure and HLA in healthy donors (dated by TCRdb to about 2017). To prepare the library, the immunoSEQ multiplex PCR assay was applied. The clones in this table, taken by TCRdb from immuneACCESS, are in-frame only. Not every clone is retained; where verified, under half of the shortfall comes from an unresolved V gene, and the cause of the rest is unknown. The sample has around 130,000 clones on record, around nine tenths of them singletons. Less than 1.5% of the sample lies in the top ten. The source material was PBMCs. The receptors were gathered from a man aged 25-45 years in good health and CMV-seronegative.

V is TRBV19 and J is TRBJ2-1, with 10 bases fitting TRBD1. V lost 7 bases, J lost 6 bases, and 3 bases stayed unmatched. This CDR3 is built from 13 residues. CDR1 is LNHDA and CDR2 is SQIVND in the germline V gene (reference sequence). The CDR3: CASTGDRGNEQFF. In DNA, the CDR3 is TGTGCCAGTACTGGGGACAGGGGCAATGAGCAGTTCTTC.

V usage is TRBV21-1 and J usage is TRBJ2-7; the table names TRBD2, a call not compared with the DNA. TRBV21-1 is an annotated pseudogene. The CDR3 has 14 amino acids. The CDR3 loop is CASSKRDFGYEQYF. In DNA form, the CDR3 reads TGTGCCAGCAGCAAACGGGATTTCGGGTACGAGCAGTACTTC.